The clone carrying this T cell receptor (beta chain) was counted only a few times. This sample was included in a study of T-cell reconstitution after alpha-beta-depleted transplantation in children. Trimming stripped 4 bases from V and 1 base from J, with 5 bases between. From germline, CDR1 is SEHNR and CDR2 FQNEAQ (reference sequence). The CDR3 has 13 amino acids. As it was prepared, the TCRbeta library received unique molecular identifiers. From the PCR reads, TCRdb called clonotypes with MiXCR, one entry per CDR3 protein. Among approximately 640,000 distinct CDR3 sequences listed, approximately 15% were seen once.

The specimen comprised PBMCs from the stem cell graft donor, sampled from the stem cell graft. The receptor comes from a human donor who donated a stem cell graft to a child with acute myeloid leukemia. This chain uses TRBV7-9 with TRBJ1-5; no clear D. In nucleotides, the CDR3 is TGTGCCAGCAGCTCTGAGAGCAATCAGCCCCAGCATTTT. It codes for CASSSESNQPQHF.